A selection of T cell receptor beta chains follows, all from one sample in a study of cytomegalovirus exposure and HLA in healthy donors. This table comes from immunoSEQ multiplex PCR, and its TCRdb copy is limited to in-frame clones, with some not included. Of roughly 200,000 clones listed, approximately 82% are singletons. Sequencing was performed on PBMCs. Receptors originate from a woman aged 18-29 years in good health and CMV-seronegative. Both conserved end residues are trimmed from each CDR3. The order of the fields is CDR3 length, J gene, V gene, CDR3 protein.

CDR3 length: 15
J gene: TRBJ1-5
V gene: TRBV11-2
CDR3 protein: ASSLGGRPHSNQPQH

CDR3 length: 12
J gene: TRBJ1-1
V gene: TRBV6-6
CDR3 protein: ASIDKASPTEAF

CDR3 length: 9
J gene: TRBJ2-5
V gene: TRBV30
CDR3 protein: AASGGETQY

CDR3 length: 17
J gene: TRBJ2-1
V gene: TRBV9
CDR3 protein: ASSSQGLAGNRTYNEQF

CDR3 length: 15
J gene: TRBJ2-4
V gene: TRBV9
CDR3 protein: ASSVGGQGDRVDIQY

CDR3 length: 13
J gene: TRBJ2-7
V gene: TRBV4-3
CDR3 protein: ASSQEGLAGAEQY

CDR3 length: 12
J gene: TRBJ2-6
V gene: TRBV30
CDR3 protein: AYDRSSGANVLT

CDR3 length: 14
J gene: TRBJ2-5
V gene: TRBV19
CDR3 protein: ASSTRLRDREETQY

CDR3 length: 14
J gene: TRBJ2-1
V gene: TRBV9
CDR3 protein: ASNGLAGGNWNEQF

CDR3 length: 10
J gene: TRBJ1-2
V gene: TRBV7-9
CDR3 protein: ASALGSYGYT

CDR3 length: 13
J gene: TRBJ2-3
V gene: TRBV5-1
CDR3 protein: ASSTTGDSTDTQY

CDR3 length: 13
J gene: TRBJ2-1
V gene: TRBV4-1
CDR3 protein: ASGVTSGSFNEQF

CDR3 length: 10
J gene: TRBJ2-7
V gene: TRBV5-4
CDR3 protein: ASSLLSAEQY